Listed below are T cell receptor beta chains from one sample, sequenced in a study of T cells in narcolepsy. The data were produced by immunoSEQ multiplex PCR, yet TCRdb's version contains in-frame clones alone and is incomplete. The profile shows some 30,000 clones, 75% to 90% of them singletons. The specimen sequenced was CD45RA- memory CD4+ T cells from PBMCs. Receptors were obtained from a human donor with narcolepsy. The conserved cysteine and the conserved F or W are not part of the CDR3 here. A D gene is named only where the DNA matches it firmly.

>NA|TRBV14
ASSQDRGPLRGYT
>TRBD1|TRBV6-1
ASSEWNRGNEQY
>NA|TRBV9
ASSVKIGGSPLH
>TRBD2|TRBV9
ASSASGTSGGNEQF
>NA|TRBV5-1
ASSFSDTEAF
>TRBD1|TRBV6-1
ASSATGRPRSDHGYT
>TRBD1|TRBV4-1
ASSQVSGQGGSQH
>NA|TRBV5-1
ASSLTGGRTEAF
>NA|TRBV6-5
ASRAGANVLT
>NA|TRBV7-2
ASSLRGFSTDTQY
>NA|TRBV29-1
SVGGEHEQY